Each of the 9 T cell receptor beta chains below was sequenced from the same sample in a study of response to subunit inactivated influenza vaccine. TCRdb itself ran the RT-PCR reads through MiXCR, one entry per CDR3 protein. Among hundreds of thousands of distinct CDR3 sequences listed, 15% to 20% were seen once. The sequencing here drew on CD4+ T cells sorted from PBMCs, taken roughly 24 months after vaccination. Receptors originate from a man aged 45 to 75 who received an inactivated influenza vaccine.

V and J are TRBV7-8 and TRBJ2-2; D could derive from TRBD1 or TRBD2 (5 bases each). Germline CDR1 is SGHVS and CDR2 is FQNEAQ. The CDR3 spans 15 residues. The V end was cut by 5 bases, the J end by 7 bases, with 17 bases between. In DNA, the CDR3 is TGTGCCAGCAGCCCAACCGGGACCCCAAGCGGGGAGCTGTTTTTT. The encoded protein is CASSPTGTPSGELFF.

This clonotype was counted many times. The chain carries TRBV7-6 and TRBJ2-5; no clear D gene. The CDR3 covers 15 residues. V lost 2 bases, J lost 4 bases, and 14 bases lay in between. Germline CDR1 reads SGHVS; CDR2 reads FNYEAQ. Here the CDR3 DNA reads TGTGCCAGCAGCTTATCACAGATCGCCTTAGAGACCCAGTACTTC. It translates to CASSLSQIALETQYF.

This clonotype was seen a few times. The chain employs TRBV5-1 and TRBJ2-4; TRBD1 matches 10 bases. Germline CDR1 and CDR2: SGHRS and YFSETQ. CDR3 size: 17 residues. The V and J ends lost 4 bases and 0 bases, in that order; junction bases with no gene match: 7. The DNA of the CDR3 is TGCGCCAGCAGCCGTACCGGGACAGGGGTAGCCAAAAACATTCAGTACTTC. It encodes CASSRTGTGVAKNIQYF.

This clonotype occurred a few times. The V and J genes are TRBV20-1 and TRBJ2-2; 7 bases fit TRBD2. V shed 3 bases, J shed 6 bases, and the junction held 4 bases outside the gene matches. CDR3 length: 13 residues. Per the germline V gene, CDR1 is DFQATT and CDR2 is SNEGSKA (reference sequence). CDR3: CSARKTSPGELFF. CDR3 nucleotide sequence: TGCAGTGCTAGGAAGACTAGCCCCGGGGAGCTGTTTTTT.

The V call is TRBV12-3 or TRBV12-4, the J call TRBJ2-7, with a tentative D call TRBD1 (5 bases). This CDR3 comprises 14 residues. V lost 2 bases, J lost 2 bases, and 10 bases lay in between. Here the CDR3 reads CASSLIRGTYEQYF. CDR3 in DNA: TGTGCCAGCAGTTTAATTAGGGGAACCTACGAGCAGTACTTC.

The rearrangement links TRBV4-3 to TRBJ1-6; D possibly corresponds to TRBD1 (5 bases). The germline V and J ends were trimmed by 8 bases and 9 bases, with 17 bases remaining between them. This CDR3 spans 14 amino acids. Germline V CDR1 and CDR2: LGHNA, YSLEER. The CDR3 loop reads CASRSDPGGSPLHF. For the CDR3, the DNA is TGCGCCAGCCGCTCGGACCCGGGGGGTTCACCCCTCCACTTT.

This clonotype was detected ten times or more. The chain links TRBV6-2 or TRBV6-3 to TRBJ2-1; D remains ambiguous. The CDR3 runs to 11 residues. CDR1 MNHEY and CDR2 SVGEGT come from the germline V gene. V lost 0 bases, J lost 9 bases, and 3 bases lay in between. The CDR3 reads CASSYSIEQFF. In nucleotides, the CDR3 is TGTGCCAGCAGTTACTCGATTGAGCAGTTCTTC.

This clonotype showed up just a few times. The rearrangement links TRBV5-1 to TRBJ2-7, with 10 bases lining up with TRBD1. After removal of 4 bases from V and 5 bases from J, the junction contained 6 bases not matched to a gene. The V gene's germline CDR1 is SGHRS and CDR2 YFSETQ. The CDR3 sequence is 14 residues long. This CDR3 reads CASSRSGTGDEQYF. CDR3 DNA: TGCGCCAGCAGCCGATCCGGGACAGGGGACGAGCAGTACTTC.

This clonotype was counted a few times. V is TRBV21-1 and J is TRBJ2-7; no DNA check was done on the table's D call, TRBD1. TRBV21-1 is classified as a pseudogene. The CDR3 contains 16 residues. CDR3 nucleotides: TGTGCCAGCAGCGGCGATTTCCGGGACAGGGGCGGCGAGCAGTACTTC. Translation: CASSGDFRDRGGEQYF.